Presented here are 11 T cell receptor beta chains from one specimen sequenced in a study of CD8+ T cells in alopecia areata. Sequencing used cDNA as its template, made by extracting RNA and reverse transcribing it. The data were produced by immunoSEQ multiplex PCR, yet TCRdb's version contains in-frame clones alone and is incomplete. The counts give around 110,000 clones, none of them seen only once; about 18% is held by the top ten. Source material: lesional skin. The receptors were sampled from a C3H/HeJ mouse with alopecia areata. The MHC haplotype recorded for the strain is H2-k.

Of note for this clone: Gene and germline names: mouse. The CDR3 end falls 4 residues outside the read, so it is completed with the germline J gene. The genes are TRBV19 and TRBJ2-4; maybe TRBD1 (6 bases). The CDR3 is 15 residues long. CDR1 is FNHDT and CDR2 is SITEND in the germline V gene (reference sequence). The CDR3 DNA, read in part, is TGTGCCAGCACATACCCGACACAGGGACGAAAC. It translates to CASTYPTQGRN. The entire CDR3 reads CASTYPTQGRNTLYF.

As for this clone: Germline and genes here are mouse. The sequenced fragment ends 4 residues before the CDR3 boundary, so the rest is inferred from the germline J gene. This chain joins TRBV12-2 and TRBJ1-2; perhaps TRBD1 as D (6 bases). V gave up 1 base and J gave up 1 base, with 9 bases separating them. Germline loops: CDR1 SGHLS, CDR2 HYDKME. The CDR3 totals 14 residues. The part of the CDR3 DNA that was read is TGTGCCAGCTCTCTTGGGACAAAAAACTCC. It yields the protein CASSLGTKNS. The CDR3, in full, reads CASSLGTKNSDYTF.

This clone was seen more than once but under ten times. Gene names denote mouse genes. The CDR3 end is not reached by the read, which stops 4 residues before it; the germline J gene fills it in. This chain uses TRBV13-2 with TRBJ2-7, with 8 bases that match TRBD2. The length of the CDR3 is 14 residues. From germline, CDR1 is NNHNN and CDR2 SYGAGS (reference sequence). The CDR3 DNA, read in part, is TGTGCCAGCGGTGGACTGGGGCCCTCTTAT. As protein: CASGGLGPSY. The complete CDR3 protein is CASGGLGPSYEQYF.

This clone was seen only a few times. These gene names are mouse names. Incomplete CDR3 DNA: TGTGCCAGCAGTGAAATCCAGGAGGGGTAT. Its protein product is CASSEIQEGY. The whole CDR3 reads CASSEIQEGYEQYF. The chain uses TRBV13-3 and TRBJ2-7, with a possible D match to TRBD1 (5 bases). The CDR3 extends 4 residues past the end of the read, so its final part is completed from the germline J gene. The CDR3 has 14 amino acids. CDR1 and CDR2 from the germline V gene are NNHDY and SYVADS.

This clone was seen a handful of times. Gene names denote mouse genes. The CDR3: CASRGTGSYAEQFF. Partial CDR3 DNA: TGTGCCAGCAGAGGGACAGGGAGCTATGCT. The V and J genes are TRBV14 and TRBJ2-1; 9 positions agree with TRBD1. The read finishes 4 residues shy of the CDR3 end, and the germline J gene is used to complete it. The CDR3 runs to 14 residues. Germline V gene lookup returns CDR1 SGHDT and CDR2 FRDEAV. V was pared by 5 bases and J by 3 bases, with 3 bases of the junction left unmatched.

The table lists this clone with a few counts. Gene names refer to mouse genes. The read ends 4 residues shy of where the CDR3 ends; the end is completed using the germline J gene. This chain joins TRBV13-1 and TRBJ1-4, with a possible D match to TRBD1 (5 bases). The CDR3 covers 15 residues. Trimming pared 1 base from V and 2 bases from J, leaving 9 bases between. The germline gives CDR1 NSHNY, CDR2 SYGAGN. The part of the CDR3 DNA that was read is TGTGCCAGCAGTGATCGAGGACAATCCAACGAA. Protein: CASSDRGQSNE. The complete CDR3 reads CASSDRGQSNERLFF.

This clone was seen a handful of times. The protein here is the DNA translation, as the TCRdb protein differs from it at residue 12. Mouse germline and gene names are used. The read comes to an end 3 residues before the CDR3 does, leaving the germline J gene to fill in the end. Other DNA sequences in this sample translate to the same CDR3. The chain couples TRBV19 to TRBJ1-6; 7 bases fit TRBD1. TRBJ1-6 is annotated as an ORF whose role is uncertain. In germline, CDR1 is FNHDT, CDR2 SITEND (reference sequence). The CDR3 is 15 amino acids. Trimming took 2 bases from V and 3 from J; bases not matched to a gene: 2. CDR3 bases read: TGTGCCAGCAGTATTAACAGGGGCTATAATTCGCCC. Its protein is CASSINRGYNSP. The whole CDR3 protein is CASSINRGYNSPLYF.

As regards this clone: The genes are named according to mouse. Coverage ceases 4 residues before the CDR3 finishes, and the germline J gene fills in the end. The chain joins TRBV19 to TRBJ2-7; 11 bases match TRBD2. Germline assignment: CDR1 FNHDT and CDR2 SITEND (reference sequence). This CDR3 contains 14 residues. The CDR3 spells CASSPDWGGYEQYF. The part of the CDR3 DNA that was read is TGTGCCAGCAGTCCTGACTGGGGGGGTTAT.

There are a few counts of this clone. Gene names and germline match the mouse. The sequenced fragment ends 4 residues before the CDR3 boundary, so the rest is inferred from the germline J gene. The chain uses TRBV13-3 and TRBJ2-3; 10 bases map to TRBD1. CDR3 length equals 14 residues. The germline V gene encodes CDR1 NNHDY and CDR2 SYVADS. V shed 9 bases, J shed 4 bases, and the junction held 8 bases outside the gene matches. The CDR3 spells CATRKDRGTETLYF. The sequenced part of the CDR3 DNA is TGTGCCACTCGTAAGGACAGGGGGACAGAA.

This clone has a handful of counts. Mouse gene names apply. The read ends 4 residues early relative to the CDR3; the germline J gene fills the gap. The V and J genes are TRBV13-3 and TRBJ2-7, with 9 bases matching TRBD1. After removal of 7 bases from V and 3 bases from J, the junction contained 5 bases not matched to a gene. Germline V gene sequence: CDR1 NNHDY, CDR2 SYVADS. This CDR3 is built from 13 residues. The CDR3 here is CASSRQGGYEQYF. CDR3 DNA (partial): TGTGCCAGCTCCCGACAGGGGGGCTAT.

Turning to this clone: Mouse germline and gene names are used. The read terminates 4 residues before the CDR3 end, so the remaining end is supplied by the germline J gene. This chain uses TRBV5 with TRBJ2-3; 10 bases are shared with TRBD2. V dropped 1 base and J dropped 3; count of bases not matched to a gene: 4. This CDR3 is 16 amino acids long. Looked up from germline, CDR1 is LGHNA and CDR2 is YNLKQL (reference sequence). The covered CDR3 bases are TGTGCCAGCAGCCAAGCTGGGGGGGCAGGGGCAGAA. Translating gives CASSQAGGAGAE. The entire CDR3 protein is CASSQAGGAGAETLYF.